This TCR beta chain was sequenced for a study of blood T cell repertoires in COVID-19. Study-wide context: Researchers got acute and convalescent COVID-19 samples from the United States, Italy and Spain. Sources were T cells, B-cell-depleted T cells, or PBMCs; the material itself was cDNA or gDNA.

The CDR3 sequence is 16 residues long. Germline V gives CDR1 SGHRS, CDR2 YFSETQ. V lost 4 bases to trimming and J lost 1 base, with 17 bases between them. Original analysis: Amplification of reference gene primers was used by the study to estimate nucleated cell counts. Measured with immunoSEQ multiplex PCR; TCRdb has only the in-frame clones, and not every one. V and J calls and clone size are given by that table; D and trimming were obtained from the DNA. The sample comprises about 150,000 clones, approximately 80% of which are singletons, and about 0.5% rests with the top ten. The chain has TRBV5-1 and TRBJ1-1; D not resolved. Specimen: peripheral blood. The clonotype originates from a man aged 55 to 70 with acute or convalescent COVID-19. CDR3 sequence reads: CASSPIVAGPNTEAFF. The CDR3 DNA reads TGCGCCAGCAGCCCGATAGTGGCAGGCCCGAACACTGAAGCTTTCTTT.